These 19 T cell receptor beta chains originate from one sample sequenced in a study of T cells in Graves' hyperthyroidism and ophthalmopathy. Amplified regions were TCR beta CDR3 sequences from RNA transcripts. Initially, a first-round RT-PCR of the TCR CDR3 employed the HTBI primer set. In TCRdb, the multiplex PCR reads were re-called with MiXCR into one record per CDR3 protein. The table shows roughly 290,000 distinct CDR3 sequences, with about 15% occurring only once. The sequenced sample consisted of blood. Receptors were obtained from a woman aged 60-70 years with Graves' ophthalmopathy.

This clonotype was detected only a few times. In nucleotides, the CDR3 is TGTGCCAGCAGACACTCCTGGGACTACACCTTC. As protein: CASRHSWDYTF. The V call is TRBV28, the J call TRBJ1-2; D is unresolved. V lost 6 bases and J 10 bases, leaving 12 bases between the germline ends. Per the germline V gene, CDR1 is MDHEN and CDR2 is SYDVKM. This CDR3 contains 11 residues.

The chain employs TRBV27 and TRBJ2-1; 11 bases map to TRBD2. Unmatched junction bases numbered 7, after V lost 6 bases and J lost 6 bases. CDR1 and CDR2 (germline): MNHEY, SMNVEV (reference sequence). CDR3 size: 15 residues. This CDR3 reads CASRPGTSGLNEQFF. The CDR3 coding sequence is TGTGCCAGCAGGCCCGGGACTAGCGGCCTCAATGAGCAGTTCTTC.

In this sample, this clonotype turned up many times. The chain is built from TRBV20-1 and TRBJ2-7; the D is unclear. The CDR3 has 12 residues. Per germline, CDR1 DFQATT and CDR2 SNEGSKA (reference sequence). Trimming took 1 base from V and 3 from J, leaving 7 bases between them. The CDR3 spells CSARGFGYEQYF. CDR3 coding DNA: TGCAGTGCTAGAGGTTTCGGCTACGAGCAGTACTTC.

Written as DNA, the CDR3 is TGCAGTGCTAGAGAGAGCGGTAGGACAGGGGACTACGAGCAGTACTTC. Its protein product is CSARESGRTGDYEQYF. The genes are TRBV20-1 and TRBJ2-7; TRBD1 agrees at 9 bases. This CDR3 has 16 residues. From germline, CDR1 is DFQATT and CDR2 SNEGSKA (reference sequence). V gave up 0 bases and J gave up 3 bases; unmatched junction bases: 9.

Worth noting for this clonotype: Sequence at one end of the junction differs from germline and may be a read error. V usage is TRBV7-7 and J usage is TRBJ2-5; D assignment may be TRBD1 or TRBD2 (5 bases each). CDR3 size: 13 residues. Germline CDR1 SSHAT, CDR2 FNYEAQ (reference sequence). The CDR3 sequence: CASSSDSGEIQYF. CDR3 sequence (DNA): TGTGCCAGCAGCTCCGACAGCGGAGAGATCCAGTACTTC. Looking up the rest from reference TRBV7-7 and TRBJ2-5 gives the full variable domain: GAGVSQSPRYKVTKRGQDVTLRCDPISSHATLYWYQQALGQGPEFLTYFNYEAQPDKSGLPSDRFSAERPEGSISTLTIQRTEQRDSAMYRCASSSDSGEIQYFGPGTRLLVL.

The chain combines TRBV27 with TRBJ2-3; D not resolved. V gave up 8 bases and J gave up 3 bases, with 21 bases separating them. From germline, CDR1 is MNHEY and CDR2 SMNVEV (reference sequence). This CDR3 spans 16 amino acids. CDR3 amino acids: CASGFLSGESTDTQYF. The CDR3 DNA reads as TGTGCCAGCGGCTTCCTGTCGGGCGAGAGTACAGATACGCAGTATTTT.

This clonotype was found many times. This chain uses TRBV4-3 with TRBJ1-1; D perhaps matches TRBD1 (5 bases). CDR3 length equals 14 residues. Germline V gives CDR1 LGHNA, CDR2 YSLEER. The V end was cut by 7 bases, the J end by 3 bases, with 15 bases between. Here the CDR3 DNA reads TGCGCCAGCAAGCTCGGGCAGGGCTACACTGAAGCTTTCTTT. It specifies CASKLGQGYTEAFF.

The CDR3 is CASSPPLQPQHF. The CDR3 coding sequence is TGTGCCAGCAGTCCCCCGCTTCAGCCCCAGCATTTT. The chain couples TRBV6-2 or TRBV6-3 to TRBJ1-5; D not certain. Germline V gene data show CDR1 as MNHEY and CDR2 as SVGEGT. The CDR3 is 12 residues long. Trimming cost V 5 bases and J 6 bases, with 8 bases left between them.

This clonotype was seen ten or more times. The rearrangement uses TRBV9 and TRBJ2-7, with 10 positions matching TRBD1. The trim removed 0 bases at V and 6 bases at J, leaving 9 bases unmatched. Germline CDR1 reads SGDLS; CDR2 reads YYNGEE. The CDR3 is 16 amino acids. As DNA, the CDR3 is TGTGCCAGCAGCGTAGGAGGAGACAGGGGGCAGGGCGAGCAGTACTTC. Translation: CASSVGGDRGQGEQYF.

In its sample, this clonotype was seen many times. The CDR3 spells CASSPRGTTNEKLFF. DNA for the CDR3: TGTGCCAGCTCACCACGGGGGACAACTAATGAAAAACTGTTTTTT. This chain connects TRBV18 to TRBJ1-4; D may be TRBD1 (5 bases). CDR3 length: 15 amino acids. CDR1 is KGHSH and CDR2 is LQKENI in the germline V gene. Trimming removed 1 base at V and 0 bases at J, with 6 bases between.

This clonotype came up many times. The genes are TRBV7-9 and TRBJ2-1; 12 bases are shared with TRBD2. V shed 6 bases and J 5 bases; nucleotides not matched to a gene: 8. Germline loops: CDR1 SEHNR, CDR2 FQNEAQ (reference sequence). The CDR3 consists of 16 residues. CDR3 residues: CASRRLAGALNNEQFF. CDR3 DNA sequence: TGTGCCAGCAGAAGACTAGCGGGGGCATTGAACAATGAGCAGTTCTTC.

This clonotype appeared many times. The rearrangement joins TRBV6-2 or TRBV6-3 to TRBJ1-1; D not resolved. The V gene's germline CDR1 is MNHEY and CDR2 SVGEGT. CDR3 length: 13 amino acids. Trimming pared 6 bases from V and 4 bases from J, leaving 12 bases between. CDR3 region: CASRLLGGTEAFF. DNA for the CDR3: TGTGCCAGCAGACTCCTAGGAGGCACTGAAGCTTTCTTT.

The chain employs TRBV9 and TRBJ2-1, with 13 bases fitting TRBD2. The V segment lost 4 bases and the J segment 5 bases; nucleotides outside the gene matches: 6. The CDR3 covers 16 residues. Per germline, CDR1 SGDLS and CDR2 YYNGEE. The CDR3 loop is CASSLTGTSGDNEQFF. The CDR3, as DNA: TGTGCCAGCAGCTTGACCGGGACTAGCGGGGACAATGAGCAGTTCTTC. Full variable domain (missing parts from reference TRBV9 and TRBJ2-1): DSGVTQTPKHLITATGQRVTLRCSPRSGDLSVYWYQQSLDQGLQFLIQYYNGEERAKGNILERFSAQQFPDLHSELNLSSLELGDSALYFCASSLTGTSGDNEQFFGPGTRLTVL.

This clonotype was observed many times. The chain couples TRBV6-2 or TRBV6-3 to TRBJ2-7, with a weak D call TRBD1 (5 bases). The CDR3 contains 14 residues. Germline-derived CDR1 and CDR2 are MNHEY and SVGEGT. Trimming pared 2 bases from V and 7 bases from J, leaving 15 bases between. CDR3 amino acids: CASSYSRASGEQYF. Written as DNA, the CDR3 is TGTGCCAGCAGTTACAGCAGGGCCTCAGGGGAGCAGTACTTC.

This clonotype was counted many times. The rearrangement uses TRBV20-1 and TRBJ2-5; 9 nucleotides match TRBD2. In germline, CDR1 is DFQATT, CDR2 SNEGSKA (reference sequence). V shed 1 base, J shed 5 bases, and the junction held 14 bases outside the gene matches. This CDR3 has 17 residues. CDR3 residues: CSARVIGNSGSAETQYF. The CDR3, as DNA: TGCAGTGCTAGAGTGATAGGTAATAGCGGGAGTGCGGAGACCCAGTACTTC.

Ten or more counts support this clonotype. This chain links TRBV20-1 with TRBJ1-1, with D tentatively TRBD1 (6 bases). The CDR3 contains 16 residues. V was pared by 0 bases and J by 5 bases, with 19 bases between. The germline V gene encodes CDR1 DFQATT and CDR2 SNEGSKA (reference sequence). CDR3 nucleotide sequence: TGCAGTGCTAGAGATCGAAGAAGGACAGTCTTTACTGAAGCTTTCTTT. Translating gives CSARDRRRTVFTEAFF.

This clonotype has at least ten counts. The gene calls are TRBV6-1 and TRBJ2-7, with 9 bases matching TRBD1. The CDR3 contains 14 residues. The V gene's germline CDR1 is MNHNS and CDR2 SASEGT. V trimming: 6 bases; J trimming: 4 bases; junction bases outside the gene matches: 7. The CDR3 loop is CASRRDRVGYEQYF. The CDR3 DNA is TGTGCCAGCAGACGGGACAGGGTAGGGTACGAGCAGTACTTC.

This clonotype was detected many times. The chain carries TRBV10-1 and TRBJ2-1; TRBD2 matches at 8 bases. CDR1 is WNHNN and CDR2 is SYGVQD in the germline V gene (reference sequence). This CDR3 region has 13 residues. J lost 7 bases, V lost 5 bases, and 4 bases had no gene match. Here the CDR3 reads CASSKAGVNEQFF. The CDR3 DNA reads TGCGCCAGCAGTAAAGCGGGGGTGAATGAGCAGTTCTTC.

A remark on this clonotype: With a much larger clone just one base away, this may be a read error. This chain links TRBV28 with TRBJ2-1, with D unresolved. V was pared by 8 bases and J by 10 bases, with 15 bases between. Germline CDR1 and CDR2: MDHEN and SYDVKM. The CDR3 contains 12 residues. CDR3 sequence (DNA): TGTGCCAGCGGTATCGAGTTGGGGGAGCAGTTCTTC. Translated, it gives CASGIELGEQFF.